This TCR beta chain was sequenced in a study of shared clonotypes between healthy human individuals. In the study overall: Three CD4 naive, three CD4 memory, two CD8 naive and one CD8 memory plate were used per donor.

The study ran the assay at deep level. The protocol was immunoSEQ multiplex PCR, while the TCRdb copy is restricted to in-frame clones and leaves out a portion. The data contain about 980,000 clones, around three quarters of them singletons. General study results and limits: Larger estimated richness was generally recorded for naive subsets relative to memory subsets.

Concerning this clone itself: The target antigen is unknown.

The CDR3 extends over 15 amino acids. Germline assignment: CDR1 SGHAT and CDR2 FQNNGV. Trimming removed 1 base from V and 5 bases from J, with 12 bases in between. The clonotype originates from a man between 18 and 29 years old in good health. J is TRBJ2-1 and V is TRBV11-2; D is perhaps TRBD2 (5 bases). The specimen was memory CD4+ T cells sorted from blood. Subset given: CD45RA-negative fraction. In nucleotides, the CDR3 is TGTGCCAGCAGCTTAGGGCGTTCGGGGAACAATGAGCAGTTCTTC. The encoded protein is CASSLGRSGNNEQFF.